One T cell receptor (beta chain) is described in this entry. This sample was taken from a study of T cell responses to AZD1222 COVID-19 vaccine. Turning to the study itself: Researchers grouped second doses given at about 4 or about 12 weeks into one pool.

Using immunoSEQ multiplex PCR, the repertoire was profiled, and TCRdb retains in-frame clones only, with some absent. The data show about 100,000 clones, with about 93% seen just once and 2.2% held by the top ten. This TCR derives from an adult in good health. The material was peripheral blood, obtained on day 0 of AZD1222 vaccination.

The CDR3 spells CASSQQGSTGELFF. The DNA of the CDR3 is TGTGCCAGCAGCCAACAGGGGTCCACCGGGGAGCTGTTTTTT. This chain joins TRBV7-3 and TRBJ2-2; 7 bases match TRBD1. The CDR3 loop spans 14 amino acids. The junction had 4 bases not matched to a gene; V was cut back by 5 bases and J by 4 bases. Germline V gene lookup returns CDR1 SGHTA and CDR2 FQGTGA.